The rows below give T cell receptor beta chains drawn from one sample of a study of metastatic and nonmetastatic thyroid tumors. TCRdb re-called the PCR reads with MiXCR. The data hold 26,000 or so clones, with roughly 15% observed a single time. Sequencing input: blood. The receptor set was obtained from a male donor with papillary thyroid cancer or a benign thyroid nodule (not recorded which). Some clones in this sample may be carry-over from other donors' samples. CDR3s include the opening cysteine and the closing phenylalanine or tryptophan. The D gene is left open where the match is weak. Not every row has a clone size; where given, it reads once, few, many or a size class.

clone size: many
D gene: -
J gene: TRBJ2-2
V gene: TRBV5-1
CDR3 protein: CASSLSSQKDTGELFF
CDR3 DNA: TGCGCCAGCAGCTTGAGTTCCCAGAAGGACACCGGGGAGCTGTTTTTT

clone size: -
D gene: -
J gene: TRBJ2-2
V gene: TRBV5-1
CDR3 protein: CASRLNTGELFF
CDR3 DNA: TGCGCCAGCAGATTGAACACCGGGGAGCTGTTTTTT

clone size: many
D gene: -
J gene: TRBJ2-3
V gene: TRBV5-1
CDR3 protein: CASSLGTASSDTQYF
CDR3 DNA: TGCGCCAGCAGCTTGGGGACAGCGTCATCGGATACGCAGTATTTT

clone size: once
D gene: -
J gene: TRBJ2-7
V gene: TRBV11-2
CDR3 protein: CASSLIGVPLEQYF
CDR3 DNA: TGTGCCAGCAGCTTAATAGGTGTCCCCCTCGAGCAGTACTTC

clone size: many
D gene: TRBD2
J gene: TRBJ2-7
V gene: TRBV28
CDR3 protein: CASQSLAGEHEQYF
CDR3 DNA: TGTGCCAGTCAGAGCCTAGCGGGAGAACACGAGCAGTACTTC

clone size: few
D gene: -
J gene: TRBJ2-6
V gene: TRBV12-3/TRBV12-4
CDR3 protein: CTSTPLGANVLTF
CDR3 DNA: TGTACCAGCACCCCACTAGGGGCCAACGTCCTTACTTTC

clone size: -
D gene: TRBD1
J gene: TRBJ1-2
V gene: TRBV24-1
CDR3 protein: CATSRQGADRYTF
CDR3 DNA: TGTGCCACCAGTCGACAGGGTGCGGACCGCTACACCTTC

clone size: few
D gene: -
J gene: TRBJ2-3
V gene: TRBV11-2
CDR3 protein: CASSLGLVYTDTQYF
CDR3 DNA: TGTGCCAGCAGCTTAGGACTAGTGTACACAGATACGCAGTATTTT

clone size: many
D gene: TRBD1
J gene: TRBJ2-7
V gene: TRBV9
CDR3 protein: CASSVGDRALYEQYF
CDR3 DNA: TGTGCCAGCAGCGTAGGGGACAGGGCCCTCTACGAGCAGTACTTC

clone size: many
D gene: TRBD1
J gene: TRBJ2-3
V gene: TRBV12-3/TRBV12-4
CDR3 protein: CASSGQGSSTDTQYF
CDR3 DNA: TGTGCCAGCAGCGGACAGGGTTCGAGCACAGATACGCAGTATTTT

clone size: -
D gene: -
J gene: TRBJ1-1
V gene: TRBV20-1
CDR3 protein: CSARDRLNTEAFF
CDR3 DNA: TGCAGTGCTAGGGACAGATTGAACACTGAAGCTTTCTTT

clone size: -
D gene: -
J gene: TRBJ2-7
V gene: TRBV20-1
CDR3 protein: CSARGCTSYEQYF
CDR3 DNA: TGCAGTGCTAGAGGTTGTACGTCCTACGAGCAGTACTTC

clone size: many
D gene: -
J gene: TRBJ1-5
V gene: TRBV5-1
CDR3 protein: CASSLAGDQPQHF
CDR3 DNA: TGCGCCAGCAGCTTGGCGGGAGATCAGCCCCAGCATTTT

clone size: -
D gene: -
J gene: TRBJ2-3
V gene: TRBV28
CDR3 protein: CAISLGHVSTDTQYF
CDR3 DNA: TGTGCCATCAGTTTGGGGCATGTATCCACAGATACGCAGTATTTT

clone size: -
D gene: -
J gene: TRBJ1-1
V gene: TRBV12-3/TRBV12-4
CDR3 protein: CASKPWSASNTEAFF
CDR3 DNA: TGTGCCAGCAAACCCTGGTCGGCCTCGAACACTGAAGCTTTCTTT

clone size: many
D gene: -
J gene: TRBJ1-1
V gene: TRBV6-1
CDR3 protein: CASSLDPLNTEAFF
CDR3 DNA: TGTGCCAGCAGTCTGGACCCACTGAACACTGAAGCTTTCTTT

clone size: many
D gene: -
J gene: TRBJ1-1
V gene: TRBV19
CDR3 protein: CASSIATSLRATEAFF
CDR3 DNA: TGTGCCAGTAGTATAGCGACTTCCTTAAGAGCCACTGAAGCTTTCTTT

clone size: -
D gene: -
J gene: TRBJ2-7
V gene: TRBV28
CDR3 protein: CAISSVPEQYF
CDR3 DNA: TGTGCTATCAGTTCCGTCCCTGAGCAGTACTTC

clone size: -
D gene: -
J gene: TRBJ2-1
V gene: TRBV18
CDR3 protein: CASSPPSGTGEQFF
CDR3 DNA: TGTGCCAGCTCACCACCGTCGGGGACGGGTGAGCAGTTCTTC

clone size: many
D gene: -
J gene: TRBJ1-4
V gene: TRBV28
CDR3 protein: CASLSGGPSEKLFF
CDR3 DNA: TGTGCCAGCCTCTCGGGGGGACCAAGTGAAAAACTGTTTTTT

clone size: -
D gene: -
J gene: TRBJ1-5
V gene: TRBV6-1
CDR3 protein: CASSEEEFHPQHF
CDR3 DNA: TGTGCCAGCAGTGAAGAAGAGTTTCATCCCCAGCATTTT

clone size: -
D gene: -
J gene: TRBJ1-1
V gene: TRBV6-1
CDR3 protein: CASSDRTAMNTEAFF
CDR3 DNA: TGTGCCAGCAGTGACCGGACAGCCATGAACACTGAAGCTTTCTTT

clone size: many
D gene: TRBD1
J gene: TRBJ2-7
V gene: TRBV7-8
CDR3 protein: CASSPGTGSNEQYF
CDR3 DNA: TGTGCCAGCAGCCCCGGGACAGGGTCTAACGAGCAGTACTTC

clone size: many
D gene: -
J gene: TRBJ2-3
V gene: TRBV9
CDR3 protein: CASSVSGNTDTQYF
CDR3 DNA: TGTGCCAGCAGTGTGAGCGGAAACACAGATACGCAGTATTTT

clone size: few
D gene: -
J gene: TRBJ2-7
V gene: TRBV3-1
CDR3 protein: CASSHREGLRYF
CDR3 DNA: TGTGCCAGCAGCCATAGAGAGGGTCTCCGGTACTTC

clone size: many
D gene: -
J gene: TRBJ1-1
V gene: TRBV3-1
CDR3 protein: CASSQGGMRNTEAFF
CDR3 DNA: TGTGCCAGCAGCCAGGGAGGAATGAGGAACACTGAAGCTTTCTTT

clone size: few
D gene: -
J gene: TRBJ1-5
V gene: TRBV6-1
CDR3 protein: CASIIEGGSNQPQHF
CDR3 DNA: TGTGCCAGCATCATAGAAGGGGGTAGCAATCAGCCCCAGCATTTT

clone size: -
D gene: -
J gene: TRBJ2-5
V gene: TRBV19
CDR3 protein: CSSSIQGQETQYF
CDR3 DNA: TGTTCCAGTAGTATACAGGGTCAAGAGACCCAGTACTTC

clone size: many
D gene: -
J gene: TRBJ2-3
V gene: TRBV11-2
CDR3 protein: CASSLDSAKDTQYF
CDR3 DNA: TGTGCCAGCAGCTTAGATAGCGCCAAGGATACGCAGTATTTT

clone size: -
D gene: -
J gene: TRBJ1-1
V gene: TRBV6-1
CDR3 protein: CASINGGGNTEAFF
CDR3 DNA: TGTGCCAGCATCAACGGGGGGGGGAACACTGAAGCTTTCTTT

clone size: -
D gene: TRBD2
J gene: TRBJ2-7
V gene: TRBV9
CDR3 protein: CASSVLAGGPYEQYF
CDR3 DNA: TGTGCCAGCAGCGTTCTAGCGGGAGGGCCCTACGAGCAGTACTTC

clone size: many
D gene: -
J gene: TRBJ2-2
V gene: TRBV12-3/TRBV12-4
CDR3 protein: CASSWSGPNTGELFF
CDR3 DNA: TGTGCCAGCAGTTGGAGCGGGCCGAACACCGGGGAGCTGTTTTTT

clone size: many
D gene: -
J gene: TRBJ2-1
V gene: TRBV6-1
CDR3 protein: CASSDRSSYNEQFF
CDR3 DNA: TGTGCCAGCTCCGACAGGAGCTCCTACAATGAGCAGTTCTTC

clone size: many
D gene: -
J gene: TRBJ2-7
V gene: TRBV15
CDR3 protein: CATSNLGQGGYEQYF
CDR3 DNA: TGTGCCACCAGCAACCTCGGACAGGGAGGGTACGAGCAGTACTTC

clone size: few
D gene: -
J gene: TRBJ2-1
V gene: TRBV2
CDR3 protein: CAARNTRDNEQFF
CDR3 DNA: TGTGCCGCCAGGAACACACGCGACAATGAGCAGTTCTTC

clone size: many
D gene: TRBD1
J gene: TRBJ2-7
V gene: TRBV4-2
CDR3 protein: CASSQDGQAYEQYF
CDR3 DNA: TGTGCCAGCAGCCAAGATGGACAGGCCTACGAGCAGTACTTC

clone size: few
D gene: TRBD1
J gene: TRBJ1-5
V gene: TRBV28
CDR3 protein: CATTRVGGQRDHPQHF
CDR3 DNA: TGTGCCACCACCCGAGTGGGGGGACAGCGCGATCATCCCCAGCATTTT

clone size: medium-sized
D gene: -
J gene: TRBJ2-7
V gene: TRBV12-3/TRBV12-4
CDR3 protein: CASSSIAGFYEQYF
CDR3 DNA: TGTGCCAGCAGCTCGATAGCCGGGTTTTACGAGCAGTACTTC

clone size: -
D gene: -
J gene: TRBJ1-5
V gene: TRBV11-3
CDR3 protein: CASSLDSNQPQHF
CDR3 DNA: TGTGCCAGCAGCTTAGATTCCAATCAGCCCCAGCATTTT

clone size: -
D gene: -
J gene: TRBJ2-6
V gene: TRBV5-4
CDR3 protein: CASSPAGYSGANVLTF
CDR3 DNA: TGTGCCAGCAGCCCCGCAGGTTACTCTGGGGCCAACGTCCTGACTTTC

clone size: many
D gene: -
J gene: TRBJ2-1
V gene: TRBV5-1
CDR3 protein: CASSLGSGNEQFF
CDR3 DNA: TGCGCCAGCAGCCTCGGGAGCGGTAATGAGCAGTTCTTC

clone size: -
D gene: -
J gene: TRBJ2-3
V gene: TRBV19
CDR3 protein: CASISGADTQYF
CDR3 DNA: TGTGCCAGTATATCAGGGGCAGATACGCAGTATTTT

clone size: many
D gene: -
J gene: TRBJ2-7
V gene: TRBV5-6
CDR3 protein: CASSLVGYYEQYF
CDR3 DNA: TGTGCCAGCAGCTTGGTAGGATACTACGAGCAGTACTTC